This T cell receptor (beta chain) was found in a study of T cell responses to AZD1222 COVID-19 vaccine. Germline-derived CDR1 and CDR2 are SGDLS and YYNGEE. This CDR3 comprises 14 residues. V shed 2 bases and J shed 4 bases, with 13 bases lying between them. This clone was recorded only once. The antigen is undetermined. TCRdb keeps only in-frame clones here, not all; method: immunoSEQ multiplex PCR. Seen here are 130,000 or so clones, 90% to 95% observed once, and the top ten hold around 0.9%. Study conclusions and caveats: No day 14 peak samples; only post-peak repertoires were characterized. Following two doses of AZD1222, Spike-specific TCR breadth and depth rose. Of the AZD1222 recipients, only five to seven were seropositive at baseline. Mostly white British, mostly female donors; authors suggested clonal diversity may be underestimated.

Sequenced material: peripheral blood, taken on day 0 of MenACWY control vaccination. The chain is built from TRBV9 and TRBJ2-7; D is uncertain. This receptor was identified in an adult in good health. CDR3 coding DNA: TGTGCCAGCAGCGTCAGTCCAGCAGGTTACGAGCAGTACTTC. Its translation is CASSVSPAGYEQYF.